Listed below are T cell receptor beta chains from one sample, sequenced in a study of blood T cells in healthy people across ages. TCRdb used MiXCR to reprocess the 5' RACE reads, holding one entry per CDR3 protein. The sample lists roughly 680,000 distinct CDR3 sequences, approximately 50% occurring once. The source material was blood. All receptors come from a woman between 55 and 75 years old in good health. Both conserved end residues are part of each CDR3. A D gene is named only where the DNA matches it firmly. The size field is filled for only some rows; it gives once, few, many or a size class.

J gene,V gene,D gene,clone size,CDR3 protein,CDR3 DNA
TRBJ2-5,TRBV10-3,-,-,CAIGDRETQYF,TGTGCCATCGGGGATAGGGAGACCCAGTACTTC
TRBJ2-7,TRBV20-1,TRBD2,few,CSASFGLAEVEQYF,TGCAGTGCTAGTTTTGGACTAGCGGAGGTCGAGCAGTACTTC
TRBJ2-7,TRBV6-1,TRBD1,-,CASSRTGLVYEQYF,TGTGCCAGCAGTAGGACAGGTTTAGTCTACGAGCAGTACTTC
TRBJ2-7,TRBV2,-,-,CASSEARGLGEDEQYF,TGTGCCAGCAGTGAAGCGAGGGGCTTGGGGGAGGACGAGCAGTACTTC
TRBJ2-4,TRBV7-2,TRBD2,-,CASSLAGGPKAIQYF,TGTGCCAGCAGCCTAGCGGGAGGGCCGAAGGCCATTCAGTACTTC
TRBJ2-5,TRBV7-2,-,-,CASSLSRESLETQYF,TGTGCCAGCAGCTTAAGCAGGGAGAGTTTGGAGACCCAGTACTTC
TRBJ2-1,TRBV7-3,-,-,CASSSGSYPYNEQFF,TGTGCCAGCAGCTCCGGGTCCTACCCCTACAATGAGCAGTTCTTC
TRBJ2-5,TRBV29-1,TRBD2,-,CSVDAGAVETQYF,TGCAGCGTTGACGCGGGAGCTGTGGAGACCCAGTACTTC
TRBJ2-1,TRBV20-1,TRBD1,-,CSAQPGQGYNEQFF,TGCAGTGCACAGCCGGGACAGGGTTACAATGAGCAGTTCTTC
TRBJ1-1,TRBV6-1,TRBD1,-,CASGKTGMNTEAFF,TGTGCCAGCGGAAAGACAGGGATGAACACTGAAGCTTTCTTT
TRBJ2-5,TRBV20-1,TRBD2,-,CSARPLAGEETQYF,TGCAGTGCTAGGCCACTAGCGGGAGAAGAGACCCAGTACTTC
TRBJ2-1,TRBV27,-,-,CASAFGGLGNEQFF,TGTGCCAGCGCTTTTGGGGGGCTAGGCAATGAGCAGTTCTTC
TRBJ1-1,TRBV6-7,-,-,CASKRKGGTEAFF,TGTGCCAGTAAAAGAAAGGGGGGGACTGAAGCTTTCTTT
TRBJ2-7,TRBV6-2/TRBV6-3,-,few,CATRGAGGSYEQYF,TGTGCCACCCGTGGAGCGGGCGGCTCCTACGAGCAGTACTTC
TRBJ2-7,TRBV7-2,TRBD1,few,CASSLASGTGFYEQYF,TGTGCCAGCAGCTTAGCGAGCGGGACAGGGTTCTACGAGCAGTACTTC
TRBJ2-7,TRBV20-1,-,-,CSTSRTAAYEQYF,TGCAGTACTAGTCGGACAGCTGCCTACGAGCAGTACTTC
TRBJ2-3,TRBV24-1,-,once,CVTSDPSTGGGTDTQYF,TGTGTCACCAGTGATCCGAGTACAGGGGGGGGCACAGATACGCAGTATTTT
TRBJ2-7,TRBV11-1,TRBD2,once,CASSFSGSLGEQYF,TGTGCCAGCAGCTTTAGCGGGAGCCTTGGAGAGCAGTACTTC
TRBJ2-1,TRBV20-1,-,-,CSAREGLTFGDEQFF,TGCAGTGCTAGAGAGGGCCTAACCTTCGGGGATGAGCAGTTCTTC
TRBJ2-1,TRBV9,TRBD2,-,CASSVGGRVAGHYNEQFF,TGTGCCAGCAGCGTAGGGGGTAGGGTAGCGGGGCATTACAATGAGCAGTTCTTC
TRBJ2-7,TRBV9,-,-,CASSVGGGQAYEQYF,TGTGCCAGCAGCGTAGGGGGCGGTCAGGCGTACGAGCAGTACTTC
TRBJ1-4,TRBV20-1,TRBD1,once,CSARDTEGTGEKLFF,TGCAGTGCTAGAGATACAGAAGGGACAGGCGAAAAACTGTTTTTT
TRBJ2-7,TRBV28,-,-,CASSVDFPSYEQYF,TGTGCCAGCAGTGTTGATTTTCCCTCCTACGAGCAGTACTTC
TRBJ2-7,TRBV3-1,-,-,CASSHGGYEQYF,TGTGCCAGCAGCCATGGGGGCTACGAGCAGTACTTC